Following are 16 T cell receptor beta chains from one sample sequenced in a study of T cells after posttransplantation cyclophosphamide listed by TCRdb under 2016. The label giving this sample's treatment or condition can be read as: high-dose cyclophosphamide on days +3 and +4 as single-agent GVHD prophylaxis. Patients in the PTCy group got busulfan and fludarabine conditioning, a marrow graft from a related or unrelated donor, and cyclophosphamide on days +3 and +4. Library construction relied on the immunoSEQ multiplex PCR assay. In its TCRdb copy, this immuneACCESS table keeps in-frame sequences only and misses some clones. Where compared with another copy, unresolved V genes explain less than half of these, and the others have no known cause. A total of approximately 11,000 clones appear in this sample, 86% of them only once. The ten largest clones add up to 25% to 30% of the sample. The specimen was CD4+ T cells sorted from PBMCs, collected after allogeneic stem cell transplant with posttransplant cyclophosphamide. The origin of the receptors is a male patient younger than 45 who received an allogeneic stem cell transplant from a related donor, was CMV-positive, and had acute GVHD only. After transplantation, some T cells may belong to the graft donor instead of the recipient.

This chain joins TRBV6-5 and TRBJ1-2; the D gene is possibly TRBD1 (6 bases). The V end was cut by 5 bases, the J end by 7 bases, with 11 bases between. Per the germline V gene, CDR1 is MNHEY and CDR2 is SVGAGI. CDR3 length: 12 residues. CDR3 in DNA: TGTGCCAGCAGTCGTCAGGGGCTTGGCTACACCTTC. It is translated as CASSRQGLGYTF.

The chain employs TRBV18 and TRBJ1-1; D may be TRBD1 (5 bases). The CDR3 runs to 15 residues. Germline V CDR1 and CDR2: KGHSH, LQKENI. V lost 3 bases and J lost 4, with 15 bases in between. CDR3 loop: CASSPQRYQGTEAFF. The CDR3 DNA reads as TGTGCCAGCTCACCCCAGAGGTATCAGGGCACTGAAGCTTTCTTT.

The chain combines TRBV7-2 with TRBJ1-5, with a tentative D call TRBD1 (5 bases). This CDR3 contains 15 residues. Germline values: CDR1 SGHTA, CDR2 FQGNSA. V lost 2 bases, J lost 2 bases, and 10 bases lay in between. The DNA for the CDR3 is TGTGCCAGCAGCTTACCAGGCAGGGGCAATCAGCCCCAGCATTTT. Its translation: CASSLPGRGNQPQHF.

The chain combines TRBV4-2 with TRBJ2-7; 14 bases fit TRBD2. The CDR3 has 15 amino acids. Unmatched junction bases numbered 4, after V lost 6 bases and J lost 3 bases. The germline V gene encodes CDR1 LGHNA and CDR2 YNFKEQ. The CDR3 nucleotides are TGTGCCAGCAGTCGACTAGCGGGGGGGTTCTACGAGCAGTACTTC. Translating it yields CASSRLAGGFYEQYF.

In nucleotides, the CDR3 is TGCGCCAGCAGCCTCATCGCGAGTTCACCCCTCCACTTT. This gives the protein CASSLIASSPLHF. The chain carries TRBV4-3 and TRBJ1-6; no definite D call. Germline CDR1 reads LGHNA; CDR2 reads YSLEER. This CDR3 spans 13 amino acids. V was shortened by 4 bases and J by 9 bases, with 10 bases between the two germline ends.

V gene TRBV4-3 combines with J gene TRBJ2-2; 14 positions agree with TRBD2. V was clipped by 0 bases and J by 6 bases; unmatched bases: 3. Germline CDR1 is LGHNA and CDR2 is YSLEER. This CDR3 comprises 17 residues. CDR3 region: CASSQDRLAGGPGELFF. CDR3 nucleotides: TGCGCCAGCAGCCAAGATAGACTAGCGGGGGGGCCCGGGGAGCTGTTTTTT.

J is TRBJ1-5 and V is TRBV10-2; TRBD1 is a possible D gene (6 bases). The CDR3 contains 15 residues. CDR1 WSHSY and CDR2 SAAADI come from the germline V gene. V lost 6 bases and J 3 bases, leaving 15 bases between the germline ends. The CDR3 is CASRPQGRVNQPQHF. In nucleotides, the CDR3 is TGCGCCAGCAGACCACAGGGTCGGGTCAATCAGCCCCAGCATTTT.

V is TRBV19 and J is TRBJ2-7, with 9 bases fitting TRBD1. This CDR3 is built from 15 residues. CDR1 is LNHDA, CDR2 SQIVND, per germline (reference sequence). The junction had 8 bases not matched to a gene; V was cut back by 5 bases and J by 3 bases. The CDR3 DNA sequence: TGTGCCAGTAGTCCTCGGACAGGGGTGATCTACGAGCAGTACTTC. Residues: CASSPRTGVIYEQYF.

The chain links TRBV6-5 to TRBJ1-2, with D possibly TRBD1 on 5 matching bases. Germline CDR1 is MNHEY and CDR2 is SVGAGI. V was pared by 5 bases and J by 2 bases, with 15 bases between. CDR3 length: 15 residues. CDR3 loop: CASSTVLTANYGYTF. In DNA form, the CDR3 reads TGTGCCAGCAGTACCGTACTGACAGCGAACTATGGCTACACCTTC.

The gene calls are TRBV7-8 and TRBJ2-1; D uncertain. CDR1 is SGHVS, CDR2 FQNEAQ, per germline. Trimming pared 5 bases from V and 1 base from J, leaving 9 bases between. The CDR3 is 14 amino acids. CDR3 bases: TGTGCCAGCAGCCTGGCCCGATCCTACAATGAGCAGTTCTTC. This encodes CASSLARSYNEQFF. Full variable domain (remainder filled in from reference TRBV7-8 and TRBJ2-1): GAGVSQSPRYKVAKRGQDVALRCDPISGHVSLFWYQQALGQGPEFLTYFQNEAQLDKSGLPSDRFFAERPEGSVSTLKIQRTQQEDSAVYLCASSLARSYNEQFFGPGTRLTVL.

Sample share makes this clone medium-sized. This specimen includes other DNA sequences encoding the same CDR3. The CDR3 bases are TGTGCCAGCAGTTACGGACAGGTTTCTTCACCCCTCCACTTT. It codes for CASSYGQVSSPLHF. The rearrangement links TRBV6-5 to TRBJ1-6, with 7 bases that match TRBD1. J lost 9 bases, V lost 2 bases, and 4 bases had no gene match. The CDR3 is 14 amino acids. Germline loops: CDR1 MNHEY, CDR2 SVGAGI.

This rearrangement joins TRBV15 to TRBJ1-2, with D unresolved. This CDR3 has 14 residues. Trimming removed 5 bases at V and 7 bases at J, with 17 bases between. CDR1 is LNHNV, CDR2 YYDKDF, per germline (reference sequence). The CDR3 bases are TGTGCCACCAGCGGAGCAGATCTGTTTTCTGGCTACACCTTC. This sequence encodes CATSGADLFSGYTF. Combining the CDR3 with reference TRBV15 and TRBJ1-2 gives the whole variable domain DAMVIQNPRYQVTQFGKPVTLSCSQTLNHNVMYWYQQKSSQAPKLLFHYYDKDFNNEADTPDNFQSRRPNTSFCFLDIRSPGLGDTAMYLCATSGADLFSGYTFGSGTRLTVV.

The chain uses TRBV4-3 and TRBJ2-7; 7 bases line up with TRBD1. Germline lookup yields CDR1 LGHNA and CDR2 YSLEER. Losses at the gene ends were 7 bases for V and 0 bases for J; bases not matched to a gene: 6. This CDR3 comprises 14 residues. The CDR3 is CASTQDRLSYEQYF. The CDR3 DNA follows: TGCGCCAGCACCCAGGACAGGCTCTCCTACGAGCAGTACTTC.

The CDR3 loop reads CASSIGTGGYNQPQHF. CDR3 in DNA: TGTGCCAGTAGTATTGGGACAGGGGGGTATAATCAGCCCCAGCATTTT. The V gene is TRBV19, the J gene TRBJ1-5; 11 nucleotides match TRBD1. Trimming at V came to 3 bases and at J to 4 bases, leaving 5 bases not matched to a gene. Germline V lookup: CDR1 LNHDA, CDR2 SQIVND (reference sequence). This CDR3 contains 16 residues.

The chain links TRBV6-1 to TRBJ2-3; the D is unclear. The CDR3 loop spans 14 amino acids. CDR1 is MNHNS, CDR2 SASEGT, per germline. V lost 6 bases to trimming and J lost 1 base, with 11 bases between them. The CDR3: CASRLDRGTDTQYF. In DNA form, the CDR3 reads TGTGCCAGCAGATTAGACCGGGGCACAGATACGCAGTATTTT.

V is TRBV19 and J is TRBJ2-5; no definite D call. This CDR3 is built from 16 residues. Germline V gene sequence: CDR1 LNHDA, CDR2 SQIVND (reference sequence). V was pared by 2 bases and J by 2 bases, with 15 bases between. CDR3 sequence: CASSIFPAGSQETQYF. The DNA for the CDR3 is TGTGCCAGTAGTATATTTCCGGCAGGCTCACAAGAGACCCAGTACTTC.